The present T cell receptor beta chain was sequenced within a study of graft-versus-host responses after intestinal transplantation. Overall study: The recipients all started with anti-thymocyte globulin induction and then took tacrolimus and steroids for 3 to 4 years. Findings and caveats of the study: High graft-versus-host to host-versus-graft T cell clonal ratios marked allografts of patients with graft-donor macrochimerism.

TCRdb's table, derived via immunoSEQ multiplex PCR, lists solely in-frame clones and lacks some. The table records about 12,000 clones, just under 35% of them present only once. The V gene lost 2 bases and the J gene lost 2 bases, with 14 bases spanning the gap. The germline V gene has CDR1 SGHKS and CDR2 YYEKEE (reference sequence). This CDR3 spans 15 amino acids. There were approximately 200,000 CFSE-labeled responder cells plated together with approximately 200,000 irradiated, violet-dye-labeled stimulator cells. The sample consisted of alloreactive CD8+ T cells from a mixed lymphocyte reaction culture, taken before intestinal transplant. The subset: CFSE-low proliferating T cells sorted from roughly 6-day pre-transplant mixed lymphocyte reaction (GvH or HvG direction). This chain joins TRBV5-5 and TRBJ2-7, with D possibly called TRBD1 or TRBD2 (5 bases each). This sequence was found in a human patient who received an intestinal transplant. The CDR3 sequence is CASSFGDEPTYEQYF. In DNA, the CDR3 is TGTGCCAGCAGCTTTGGGGACGAACCCACCTACGAGCAGTACTTC.